This TCR beta chain was sequenced during a study of cytomegalovirus exposure and HLA in healthy donors. Comments on this clone: Its cognate antigen is unknown.

60 Vbeta and 13 Jbeta primers were used in PCR. Assay: immunoSEQ multiplex PCR; the TCRdb copy retains only in-frame clones and omits some. Counted here are approximately 170,000 clones, less than 90% occurring once; the ten biggest clones make up roughly 4.5%. The V and J ends lost 4 bases and 0 bases, in that order; junction bases with no gene match: 8. There are 18 residues in the CDR3. Germline lookup yields CDR1 SEHNR and CDR2 FQNEAQ (reference sequence). Findings of the study overall: Further analysis, carried out later, found HLA-associated TCR beta chains more clonally expanded than equally common other chains.

The receptor was isolated from a man aged 50 to 59 in good health and CMV-seropositive. The chain is built from TRBV7-9 and TRBJ2-2, with 10 nucleotides matching TRBD2. Sequenced sample: PBMCs. The CDR3 loop reads CASSSARLAGTNTGELFF. The CDR3 nucleotides read TGTGCCAGCAGCTCGGCGAGACTAGCGGGTACGAACACCGGGGAGCTGTTTTTT.